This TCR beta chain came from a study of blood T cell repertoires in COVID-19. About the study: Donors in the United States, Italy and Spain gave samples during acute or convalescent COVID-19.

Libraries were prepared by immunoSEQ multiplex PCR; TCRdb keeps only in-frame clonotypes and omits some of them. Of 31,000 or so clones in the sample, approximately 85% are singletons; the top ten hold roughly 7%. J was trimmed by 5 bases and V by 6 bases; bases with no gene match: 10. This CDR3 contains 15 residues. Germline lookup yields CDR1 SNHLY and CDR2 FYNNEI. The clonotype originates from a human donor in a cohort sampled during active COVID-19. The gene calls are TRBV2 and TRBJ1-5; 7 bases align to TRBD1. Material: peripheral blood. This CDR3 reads CASSVDRVRHQPQHF. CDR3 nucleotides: TGTGCCAGCAGCGTAGACAGGGTAAGACATCAGCCCCAGCATTTT.